This T cell receptor beta chain is drawn from a study of T cells in Graves' hyperthyroidism and ophthalmopathy. Study-wide results and limits: Most thyroid clonotypes with frequency above 0.001 were detected in blood. Progression to ophthalmopathy was predicted a median of 6.5 months early.

This clonotype was seen repeatedly, ten times or more. As yet, its antigen is unknown. This CDR3 spans 16 amino acids. From germline, CDR1 is SGHRS and CDR2 YFSETQ. V gave up 0 bases and J gave up 2 bases, with 15 bases separating them. Thyroid ultrasound, orbital computed tomography, clinical symptoms, and serum thyroxine and TRAb underpinned diagnoses. RNA transcripts were the template for amplifying TCR beta CDR3 regions. An initial round of RT-PCR targeting the TCR CDR3 relied on the HTBI primer set. TCRdb recomputed calls from the multiplex PCR reads with MiXCR, one row per CDR3 protein. The sample yields about 620,000 distinct CDR3 sequences, roughly 17% seen once.

Material: blood. V is TRBV5-1 and J is TRBJ2-7; perhaps D is TRBD1 or TRBD2 (5 bases each). This TCR was recovered from a woman in her 30s with Graves' hyperthyroidism. CDR3 coding DNA: TGCGCCAGCAGCTTGGTCCCCGGGACGGTGACCTACGAGCAGTACTTC. This gives the protein CASSLVPGTVTYEQYF.